This entry describes one T cell receptor beta chain. It has no known antigen specificity. The input lacks base qualities; no much larger clone sits a single base away. Trimming accounts for 4 bases at V and 5 bases at J, while the number of junction bases matched to no gene is 3. The CDR3, cysteine through phenylalanine, is 13 amino acids long. Of all the DNA, just the CDR3 is kept, 39 bases in frame from base 1. Per the germline V gene (reference sequence), LNHNV is the CDR1 and YYDKDF is the CDR2. The sample belongs to a study of CD8 T cells in ankylosing spondylitis (dated by TCRdb to the late 2010s). Background for the entire study: The study profiled T cell receptor beta repertoires in healthy donors and ankylosing spondylitis patients to find disease-linked TCR variants. The full study cohort was made up of approximately 24 ankylosing spondylitis patients and about a hundred healthy donors. Samples of peripheral blood were taken, and for ankylosing spondylitis patients, synovial fluid was collected as well. General findings and caveats noted by the study authors: The disease-linked clones had a CD8+ phenotype and were found at relatively low frequencies in peripheral blood. Blood from ankylosing spondylitis patients appeared to be characterized by a TCR beta motif made up of eight highly homologous amino acid variants. The disease-linked clones were reported as significantly enriched in matched synovial fluid samples from ankylosing spondylitis patients. Some TCR beta motif variants had previously been reported in synovial fluid and blood of reactive arthritis patients, which suggested common disease-initiation mechanisms.

Instrument on record: Illumina HiSeq 2500. Quantitative 5'-RACE with molecular barcodes was used to prepare TCR beta libraries. The original pipeline was this. Disease-linked TCR variants were identified with a new computational method built on a probabilistic model of VDJ rearrangement. Starting from the raw public reads, TCRdb applied fastp trimming at Q25, assembled clones with MiXCR and retained in-frame beta chains. Each CDR3 protein appears once, grouped with its most common genes and DNA. TCRdb assigned the V and J calls; the authors' analysis was not used. The sample has approximately 240,000 distinct CDR3 sequences on record, more than 9% of them singletons. Jointly, the top ten make up 2.6% of the sample.

This TCR was recovered from a male donor with ankylosing spondylitis or in good health (not recorded which). Sequencing was carried out using blood, either unsorted or a sorted T cell fraction (not recorded which). The sequence joins TRBV15 to TRBJ1-2, and TRBD1 aligns with 8 junction nucleotides. The DNA reads TGTGCCACCAGCAAGGACAGGGTTTATGGCTACACCTTC. This is translated as CATSKDRVYGYTF. When the CDR3 is completed using the reference TRBV15 and TRBJ1-2 genes on either side, the full variable domain is DAMVIQNPRYQVTQFGKPVTLSCSQTLNHNVMYWYQQKSSQAPKLLFHYYDKDFNNEADTPDNFQSRRPNTSFCFLDIRSPGLGDTAMYLCATSKDRVYGYTFGSGTRLTVV.